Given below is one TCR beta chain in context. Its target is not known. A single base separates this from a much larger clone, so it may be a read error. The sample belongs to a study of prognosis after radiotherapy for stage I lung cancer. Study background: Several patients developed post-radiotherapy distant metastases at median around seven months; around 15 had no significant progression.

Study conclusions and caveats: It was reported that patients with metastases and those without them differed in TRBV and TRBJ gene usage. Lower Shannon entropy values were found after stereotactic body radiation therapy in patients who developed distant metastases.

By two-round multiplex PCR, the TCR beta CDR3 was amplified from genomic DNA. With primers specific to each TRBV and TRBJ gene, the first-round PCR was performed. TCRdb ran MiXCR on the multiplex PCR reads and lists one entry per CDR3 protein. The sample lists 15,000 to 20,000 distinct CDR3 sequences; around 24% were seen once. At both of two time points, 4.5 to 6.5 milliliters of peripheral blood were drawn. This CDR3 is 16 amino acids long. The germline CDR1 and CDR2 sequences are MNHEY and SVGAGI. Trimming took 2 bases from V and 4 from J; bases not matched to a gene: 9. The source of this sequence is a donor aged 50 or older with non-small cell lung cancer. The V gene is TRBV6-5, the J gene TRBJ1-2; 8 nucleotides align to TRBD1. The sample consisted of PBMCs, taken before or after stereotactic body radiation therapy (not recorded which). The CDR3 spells CASSYTGQGRVYGYTF. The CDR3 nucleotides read TGTGCCAGCAGTTACACAGGACAGGGCAGGGTCTATGGCTACACCTTC.